Listed below are T cell receptor beta chains from one sample, sequenced in a study of beta chain features in type 1 diabetes. The assay was immunoSEQ multiplex PCR, and TCRdb's table has in-frame clones only and misses some. The table records around 260,000 clones, approximately 25% of them present only once. The sequenced sample was naive CD4+ T cells from blood. These receptors came from a woman aged 25 to 39 with type 1 diabetes. Both conserved end residues are part of each CDR3. D genes are given only for firm matches. Where a row states a size, it is once, few, many or the class of an expanded clone; other rows omit it.

TRBV14	TRBJ1-2	.	few	CASSQVRGNYGYTF	TGTGCCAGCAGCCAAGTGCGCGGAAACTATGGCTACACCTTC
TRBV5-4	TRBJ2-3	.	few	CASSFGGTDTQYF	TGTGCCAGCAGCTTCGGGGGCACAGATACGCAGTATTTT
TRBV5-1	TRBJ2-5	.	few	CASSFNTRETQYF	TGCGCCAGCAGCTTTAATACCCGGGAGACCCAGTACTTC
TRBV28	TRBJ2-5	TRBD1	few	CASSLDRDPQETQYF	TGTGCCAGCAGTCTGGACAGGGATCCCCAAGAGACCCAGTACTTC
TRBV30	TRBJ2-7	TRBD1	.	CAYDRVNIPYEQYF	TGTGCCTACGACAGGGTCAACATACCCTACGAGCAGTACTTC
TRBV25-1	TRBJ2-7	.	few	CASAPGTLSYEQYF	TGTGCCAGCGCCCCCGGGACTCTCTCCTACGAGCAGTACTTC
TRBV9	TRBJ2-3	.	few	CASSALPGASTDTQYF	TGTGCCAGCTCCGCCCTTCCGGGAGCGAGCACAGATACGCAGTATTTT
TRBV5-1	TRBJ2-5	TRBD1	few	CASSLDLPDRVETQYF	TGCGCCAGCAGCTTGGATCTCCCGGACAGGGTTGAGACCCAGTACTTC
TRBV18	TRBJ2-5	TRBD2	few	CASSPIPSGTETQYF	TGTGCCAGCTCACCAATACCTAGCGGGACGGAGACCCAGTACTTC
TRBV6-4	TRBJ2-3	.	.	CASSERGASTDTQYF	TGTGCCAGCAGTGAACGTGGGGCCAGCACAGATACGCAGTATTTT
TRBV7-7	TRBJ1-1	TRBD1	.	CASSYDRAEAFF	TGTGCTAGCAGCTATGACAGGGCTGAAGCTTTCTTT
TRBV11-3	TRBJ2-5	.	.	CASSLGRVWETQYF	TGTGCCAGCAGCTTAGGGAGGGTTTGGGAGACCCAGTACTTC
TRBV27	TRBJ2-3	.	few	CASSSPGLSTDTQYF	TGTGCCAGCAGTTCACCGGGACTGAGCACAGATACGCAGTATTTT
TRBV5-6	TRBJ2-1	.	.	CASSLFLFDNEQFF	TGTGCCAGCAGCTTGTTCTTGTTCGACAATGAGCAGTTCTTC
TRBV9	TRBJ1-2	.	.	CASSGQVPNYGYTF	TGTGCCAGCAGCGGACAGGTCCCTAACTATGGCTACACCTTC
TRBV9	TRBJ2-3	.	.	CASSGQVSTDTQYF	TGTGCCAGCAGCGGTCAGGTTAGCACAGATACGCAGTATTTT
TRBV7-9	TRBJ1-2	.	few	CASSLSQGSTF	TGTGCCAGCAGCTTATCCCAGGGTTCCACCTTC
TRBV19	TRBJ2-1	.	.	CASSIRSEQFF	TGTGCCAGTAGTATTCGTTCCGAGCAGTTCTTC
TRBV7-6	TRBJ2-3	.	few	CASSLARGTDTQYF	TGTGCCAGCAGCTTAGCCAGGGGCACAGATACGCAGTATTTT
TRBV4-2	TRBJ2-1	TRBD2	few	CASSQSTTSKEQFF	TGTGCCAGCAGCCAATCTACGACTAGCAAAGAGCAGTTCTTC
TRBV7-9	TRBJ2-4	TRBD1	.	CGRGWQGVNIQYF	TGTGGCAGGGGATGGCAGGGGGTTAACATTCAGTACTTC
TRBV18	TRBJ2-7	.	.	CASSPPRVAPYEQYF	TGTGCCAGCTCACCACCCAGGGTCGCTCCCTACGAGCAGTACTTC
TRBV5-4	TRBJ1-3	TRBD1	.	CASSWTGGDGNTIYF	TGTGCCAGCAGCTGGACAGGGGGCGACGGAAACACCATATATTTT
TRBV7-2	TRBJ1-2	.	few	CASSLERNYGYTF	TGTGCCAGCAGCTTAGAACGGAACTATGGCTACACCTTC
TRBV23-1	TRBJ1-1	.	few	CASSQSRERRCAEAFF	TGCGCCAGCAGTCAATCCAGGGAAAGAAGGTGTGCTGAAGCTTTCTTT
TRBV29-1	TRBJ1-2	.	few	CSVQGTRNNYGYTF	TGCAGCGTCCAAGGGACACGGAATAACTATGGCTACACCTTC
TRBV18	TRBJ1-2	.	.	CASSPADGYTF	TGTGCCAGCTCCCCAGCGGATGGCTACACCTTC
TRBV15	TRBJ2-7	.	.	CATSTRTGISYEQYF	TGTGCCACCAGCACCCGGACGGGGATTTCATACGAGCAGTACTTC
TRBV28	TRBJ1-5	TRBD1	.	CASREGTGWDQPQHF	TGTGCCAGCAGAGAGGGGACAGGTTGGGATCAGCCCCAGCATTTT
TRBV30	TRBJ2-1	.	few	CAWSVLTPREQFF	TGTGCCTGGAGTGTACTCACCCCGCGGGAGCAGTTCTTC
TRBV4-1	TRBJ2-2	.	few	CASSQATSPGELFF	TGCGCCAGCAGCCAGGCCACTAGTCCCGGGGAGCTGTTTTTT
TRBV11-2	TRBJ2-5	TRBD1	few	CASSRRDRGQETQYF	TGTGCCAGCAGCCGCCGGGACAGGGGACAAGAGACCCAGTACTTC
TRBV5-1	TRBJ1-1	TRBD1	.	CASSFDRGGTEAFF	TGCGCCAGCAGCTTTGACAGGGGCGGCACTGAAGCTTTCTTT
TRBV30	TRBJ2-7	.	.	CAWSVLGGHYEQYF	TGTGCCTGGAGTGTACTGGGGGGGCACTACGAGCAGTACTTC
TRBV28	TRBJ1-4	.	.	CARTGFLFF	TGTGCCAGGACAGGATTTCTGTTTTTT
TRBV30	TRBJ1-4	.	few	CAWSFSIGEKLFF	TGTGCCTGGAGTTTTTCAATCGGTGAAAAACTGTTTTTT
TRBV7-8	TRBJ2-5	TRBD2	few	CASSLDLAELLGTQYF	TGTGCCAGCAGCTTAGACCTAGCGGAGCTTCTGGGGACCCAGTACTTC
TRBV4-1	TRBJ2-5	.	.	CASSHPQETQYF	TGCGCCAGCAGCCATCCTCAAGAGACCCAGTACTTC
TRBV18	TRBJ2-7	.	.	CASSPRGYEQYF	TGTGCCAGCTCACCCAGAGGCTACGAGCAGTACTTC
TRBV7-3	TRBJ1-1	TRBD1	.	CASSSGTGNTEAFF	TGTGCCAGCAGCTCTGGGACAGGGAACACTGAAGCTTTCTTT